This T cell receptor (beta chain) derives from a study of blood T cell repertoires in COVID-19. Study background: The analysed material was cDNA or gDNA that came from T cells, B-cell-depleted T cells, or PBMCs.

Produced via immunoSEQ multiplex PCR; TCRdb's table is partial and in-frame only. The table includes approximately 150,000 clones, 83% detected once. This CDR3 region has 13 residues. Germline CDR1 reads SNHLY; CDR2 reads FYNNEI. Trimming took 4 bases from V and 1 from J, leaving 4 bases between them. The TCR was taken from a woman over 75 with acute or convalescent COVID-19. The J gene is TRBJ2-2, the V gene TRBV2; D uncertain. The sequenced sample consisted of peripheral blood. The CDR3 loop reads CASSVLNTGELFF. Written as DNA, the CDR3 is TGTGCCAGCAGTGTCCTGAACACCGGGGAGCTGTTTTTT.